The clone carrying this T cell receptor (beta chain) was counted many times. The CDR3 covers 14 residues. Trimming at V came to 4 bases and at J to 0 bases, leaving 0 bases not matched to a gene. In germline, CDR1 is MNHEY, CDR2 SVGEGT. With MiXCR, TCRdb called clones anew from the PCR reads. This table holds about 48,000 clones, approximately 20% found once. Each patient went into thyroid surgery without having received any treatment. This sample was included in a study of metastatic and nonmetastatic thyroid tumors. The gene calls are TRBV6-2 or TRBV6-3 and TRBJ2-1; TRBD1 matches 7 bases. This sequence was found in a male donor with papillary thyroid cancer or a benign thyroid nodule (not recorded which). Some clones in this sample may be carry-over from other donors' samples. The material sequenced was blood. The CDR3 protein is CASSWDSSYNEQFF. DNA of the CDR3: TGTGCCAGCAGTTGGGACAGCTCCTACAATGAGCAGTTCTTC.